The clone carrying this T cell receptor beta chain was seen a single time. This specimen belongs to a study of blood T cell repertoires in COVID-19. Trimming shortened V by 4 bases and J by 4 bases, and 14 bases separated the two germline ends. This CDR3 spans 15 amino acids. Germline CDR1 reads SGHAT; CDR2 reads FQNNGV. Cohorts were assigned according to the clinical history that participants reported. Profiled with immunoSEQ multiplex PCR; TCRdb holds only in-frame clones, not every one. The sample includes some 320,000 clones, around 87% of them seen just once. The receptor's source is a woman in her 30s who had recovered from COVID-19. The chain links TRBV11-2 to TRBJ2-1; D is perhaps TRBD2 (5 bases). The sequenced sample consisted of PBMCs or T cells enriched from blood (not recorded which). The CDR3 nucleotides are TGTGCCAGCAGCTCCGGTCTTCGGGGTTACAATGAGCAGTTCTTC. Protein product: CASSSGLRGYNEQFF. Based on the CDR3 plus reference TRBV11-2 and TRBJ2-1, the full variable domain is EAGVAQSPRYKIIEKRQSVAFWCNPISGHATLYWYQQILGQGPKLLIQFQNNGVVDDSQLPKDRFSAERLKGVDSTLKIQPAKLEDSAVYLCASSSGLRGYNEQFFGPGTRLTVL.